The rows below give T cell receptor beta chains drawn from one sample of a study of neoadjuvant anti-PD-1 for oral cavity cancer. Sequencing used immunoSEQ multiplex PCR; TCRdb keeps in-frame clones, though not all of them. The data contain about 16,000 clones, around 72% of them singletons. The sample here was PBMCs, taken before nivolumab (anti-PD-1) treatment. All receptors derive from a person aged 35-79 years with oral cavity squamous cell carcinoma. Each CDR3 is given with its conserved first and last residue. D genes are given only for firm matches. Some rows mark clone size as missing; the rest say once, few, many or name a class of expanded clone.

j_call: TRBJ2-5
v_call: TRBV5-1
d_call: -
clone_size: -
cdr3_nt: TGCGCCAGCGGGCTCTCTGGGGTCATCCAAGAGACCCAGTACTTC
cdr3_aa: CASGLSGVIQETQYF

j_call: TRBJ2-3
v_call: TRBV5-1
d_call: TRBD1
clone_size: -
cdr3_nt: TGCGCCAGCAGCTCGGGACAGGGAGTTACAGATACGCAGTATTTT
cdr3_aa: CASSSGQGVTDTQYF

j_call: TRBJ2-1
v_call: TRBV11-2
d_call: -
clone_size: -
cdr3_nt: TGTGCCAGCAGCTTAGGAATAGCGGTCGATGAGCAGTTCTTC
cdr3_aa: CASSLGIAVDEQFF

j_call: TRBJ2-2
v_call: TRBV5-1
d_call: TRBD1
clone_size: few
cdr3_nt: TGCGCCAGCAGAGAAGACAGGGCCCCGAACACCGGGGAGCTGTTTTTT
cdr3_aa: CASREDRAPNTGELFF

j_call: TRBJ2-1
v_call: TRBV10-2
d_call: TRBD2
clone_size: -
cdr3_nt: TGCGCCAGCAGTGCGGCGGGGGGGCCCCACAATGAGCAGTTCTTC
cdr3_aa: CASSAAGGPHNEQFF

j_call: TRBJ2-1
v_call: TRBV5-1
d_call: -
clone_size: -
cdr3_nt: TGCGCCAGCAGCCCCGCCGGACGCCGAGGTGAGCAGTTCTTC
cdr3_aa: CASSPAGRRGEQFF

j_call: TRBJ2-4
v_call: TRBV19
d_call: -
clone_size: -
cdr3_nt: TGTGCCAGTAGTGGACGACAGCAGCAAAACATTCAGTACTTC
cdr3_aa: CASSGRQQQNIQYF

j_call: TRBJ1-5
v_call: TRBV6-5
d_call: -
clone_size: few
cdr3_nt: TGTGCCAGCAGTTCCCTCAATGGTATCGGTCAGCCCCAGCATTTT
cdr3_aa: CASSSLNGIGQPQHF

j_call: TRBJ2-3
v_call: TRBV7-9
d_call: -
clone_size: -
cdr3_nt: TGTGCCAGCAGCCATTGGGGGTCGGCTTCAGATACGCAGTATTTT
cdr3_aa: CASSHWGSASDTQYF

j_call: TRBJ2-5
v_call: TRBV2
d_call: TRBD1
clone_size: -
cdr3_nt: TGTGCCAGCGACAGGGTCTTACGGAAGACCCAGTACTTC
cdr3_aa: CASDRVLRKTQYF

j_call: TRBJ2-3
v_call: TRBV6-5
d_call: -
clone_size: once
cdr3_nt: TGTGCCAGCAGTTACTCGGGGGGGCTTGGAGATACGCAGTATTTT
cdr3_aa: CASSYSGGLGDTQYF

j_call: TRBJ1-1
v_call: TRBV7-9
d_call: TRBD1
clone_size: -
cdr3_nt: TGTGCCAGCAGCACGGGACAGGGGAACACTGAAGCTTTCTTT
cdr3_aa: CASSTGQGNTEAFF

j_call: TRBJ1-1
v_call: TRBV5-1
d_call: -
clone_size: few
cdr3_nt: TGCGCCAGCAGCTTGATGGGGGGGACTGAAGCTTTCTTT
cdr3_aa: CASSLMGGTEAFF

j_call: TRBJ2-2
v_call: TRBV11-2
d_call: -
clone_size: -
cdr3_nt: TGTGCCAGCAGCGTTCGCCGCTACACCGGGGAGCTGTTTTTT
cdr3_aa: CASSVRRYTGELFF

j_call: TRBJ1-2
v_call: TRBV25-1
d_call: -
clone_size: -
cdr3_nt: TGTGCCAGCAGTGGTGGCCCTAACTATGGCTACACCTTC
cdr3_aa: CASSGGPNYGYTF

j_call: TRBJ1-2
v_call: TRBV11-2
d_call: -
clone_size: -
cdr3_nt: TGTGCCAGCAGCTTAGGGGGTAGGGGTGGCTACACCTTC
cdr3_aa: CASSLGGRGGYTF

j_call: TRBJ2-7
v_call: TRBV19
d_call: TRBD2
clone_size: few
cdr3_nt: TGTGCCAGCAGTCACAGCGGGGGGCGGACCTACGAGCAGTACTTC
cdr3_aa: CASSHSGGRTYEQYF

j_call: TRBJ2-7
v_call: TRBV7-8
d_call: TRBD2
clone_size: -
cdr3_nt: TGTGCCAGCAGCTTAGGTTGGCGGGAGGGCCGACGGGGGTCCTACGAGCAGTACTTC
cdr3_aa: CASSLGWREGRRGSYEQYF

j_call: TRBJ2-7
v_call: TRBV7-6
d_call: -
clone_size: -
cdr3_nt: TGTGCCAGCAGCTCGGGCAGGGGGGGGCTCGAGCAGTACTTC
cdr3_aa: CASSSGRGGLEQYF

j_call: TRBJ2-3
v_call: TRBV6-4
d_call: TRBD2
clone_size: -
cdr3_nt: TGTGCCAGAATCACCGGGACTAGCGGGGACCCAGATACGCAGTATTTT
cdr3_aa: CARITGTSGDPDTQYF

j_call: TRBJ2-2
v_call: TRBV10-1
d_call: TRBD1
clone_size: -
cdr3_nt: TGCGCCAGCAGTGAAGCACAGGGGGCTTACGGGGAGCTGTTTTTT
cdr3_aa: CASSEAQGAYGELFF

j_call: TRBJ1-5
v_call: TRBV19
d_call: -
clone_size: -
cdr3_nt: TGTGCCAGTAGTACGAGTAGCAATCAGCCCCAGCATTTT
cdr3_aa: CASSTSSNQPQHF

j_call: TRBJ1-4
v_call: TRBV7-9
d_call: -
clone_size: -
cdr3_nt: TGTGCCAGCAGCTTTTCCGGAAAACTGTTTTTT
cdr3_aa: CASSFSGKLFF

j_call: TRBJ2-7
v_call: TRBV7-2
d_call: TRBD2
clone_size: -
cdr3_nt: TGTGCCAGCATCGGGACTAGCGGGAGGAGCTCCTACGAGCAGTACTTC
cdr3_aa: CASIGTSGRSSYEQYF